The 24 T cell receptor beta chains below all came from one sample that was sequenced in a study of T cells in Graves' hyperthyroidism and ophthalmopathy (dated by TCRdb to between 2017 and 2020). The library was built by means of multiplex PCR. TCRdb names Illumina HiSeq 2000 as the instrument used. The TCR beta CDR3 regions were amplified from the RNA transcripts. The TCR CDR3 was subjected to a first round of RT-PCR using the HTBI primer set and the Qiagen OneStep RT-PCR kit. Using fastp trimming at Q25 and MiXCR clonotype assembly, TCRdb reanalyzed the public sequencing data and kept in-frame beta chains. When rows share a CDR3 protein, they turn into one entry using the most common DNA and genes. Here the sample has approximately 400,000 distinct CDR3 sequences; about 15% occur a single time. The ten largest clones add up to around a third of the sample. Sample: blood. The receptors were gathered from a woman aged 25 to 45 with Graves' hyperthyroidism.

This clonotype was observed at least ten times. The genes are TRBV24-1 and TRBJ2-7, with D tentatively TRBD2 (5 bases). The CDR3 runs to 16 residues. V was clipped by 2 bases and J by 0 bases, with 13 bases between them. CDR1 is KGHDR, CDR2 SFDVKD, per germline. CDR3 sequence reads: CATSDYSGKGSYEQYF. The CDR3 DNA follows: TGTGCCACCAGTGATTACAGCGGAAAGGGCTCCTACGAGCAGTACTTC.

Ten or more counts support this clonotype. The chain combines TRBV18 with TRBJ2-3; D not certain. Trimming shortened V by 6 bases and J by 0 bases, and 13 bases separated the two germline ends. Germline CDR1 reads KGHSH; CDR2 reads LQKENI. This CDR3 has 15 amino acids. The chain's CDR3 is CASSPSHSSTDTQYF. The DNA of the CDR3 is TGTGCCAGCTCGCCGAGTCATTCTAGCACAGATACGCAGTATTTT.

This clonotype was detected only a few times. This chain links TRBV18 with TRBJ1-4; TRBD1 matches at 7 bases. CDR1 and CDR2 (germline): KGHSH, LQKENI. V gave up 4 bases and J gave up 3 bases; unmatched junction bases: 11. The CDR3 totals 17 residues. The CDR3 DNA follows: TGTGCCAGCTCACAGGGCGCCTACAGGGGAGCTAATGAAAAACTGTTTTTT. Amino acid sequence: CASSQGAYRGANEKLFF.

This clonotype was detected only a few times. The V and J genes are TRBV7-9 and TRBJ1-2; perhaps TRBD1 as D (6 bases). Germline loops: CDR1 SEHNR, CDR2 FQNEAQ (reference sequence). The CDR3 length is 15 residues. Trimming took off 4 bases at V and 3 bases at J, with 15 bases between the two ends. The CDR3 spells CASSSHLAGDYGYTF. The DNA of the CDR3 is TGTGCCAGCAGCTCGCATCTAGCAGGGGACTATGGCTACACCTTC.

The table lists this clonotype with many counts. The chain carries TRBV18 and TRBJ1-6; D unclear. Germline assignment: CDR1 KGHSH and CDR2 LQKENI. The V gene lost 1 base and the J gene lost 9 bases, with 13 bases spanning the gap. This CDR3 is 15 amino acids long. CDR3 loop: CASSPRDGEGSPLHF. The CDR3 DNA reads as TGTGCCAGCTCACCACGCGACGGGGAAGGTTCACCCCTCCACTTT.

V and J are TRBV27 and TRBJ1-6; D is unclear. This CDR3 has 15 amino acids. V was trimmed by 2 bases and J by 4 bases, leaving 9 bases between them. Germline V gives CDR1 MNHEY, CDR2 SMNVEV (reference sequence). The DNA for the CDR3 is TGTGCCAGCAGTTTAAGGCCAGCTTATAATTCACCCCTCCACTTT. Protein: CASSLRPAYNSPLHF.

This chain joins TRBV6-1 and TRBJ1-4, with 7 bases that match TRBD1. Unmatched junction bases numbered 7, after V lost 5 bases and J lost 7 bases. In germline, CDR1 is MNHNS, CDR2 SASEGT. The CDR3 spans 14 residues. CDR3 in amino acids: CASSQGGVGEKLFF. For the CDR3, the DNA is TGTGCCAGCAGTCAGGGGGGGGTGGGTGAAAAACTGTTTTTT.

In this sample, this clonotype turned up many times. V is TRBV30 and J is TRBJ2-3, with D maybe TRBD2 (5 bases). CDR3 size: 15 residues. V shed 3 bases and J shed 2 bases, with 15 bases lying between them. The germline V gene has CDR1 GTSNPN and CDR2 SVGIG (reference sequence). The CDR3 region is CAWRSQRIITDTQYF. CDR3 nucleotides: TGTGCCTGGAGGTCCCAGCGGATTATCACAGATACGCAGTATTTT.

The rearrangement uses TRBV27 and TRBJ2-7; D possibly corresponds to TRBD1 (5 bases). Germline CDR1 and CDR2: MNHEY and SMNVEV (reference sequence). This CDR3 comprises 14 residues. Trimming took off 4 bases at V and 1 base at J, with 11 bases between the two ends. The CDR3 protein is CASSWGGDSYEQYF. DNA of the CDR3: TGTGCCAGCAGTTGGGGCGGAGATTCCTACGAGCAGTACTTC.

Concerning this clonotype: Because the CDR3 is missing its conserved closing phenylalanine or tryptophan, this is likely a read error. This chain connects TRBV5-1 to TRBJ2-7; D assignment may be TRBD1 or TRBD2 (6 bases each). The V end was cut by 4 bases, the J end by 0 bases, with 17 bases between. The CDR3 covers 16 residues. Germline V gives CDR1 SGHRS, CDR2 YFSETQ. CDR3 DNA sequence: TGCGCCAGCAGCCCCCCGGGGGCCCAGAGCTCCTACGAGCAGTACCTC. As protein: CASSPPGAQSSYEQYL.

This clonotype was counted ten times or more. The rearrangement joins TRBV3-1 to TRBJ1-1; D is undetermined. Trimming pared 0 bases from V and 0 bases from J, leaving 8 bases between. The CDR3 length is 15 residues. Germline CDR1 and CDR2: LGHDT and YNNKEL (reference sequence). The CDR3 DNA follows: TGTGCCAGCAGCCAAGAGAGTCAGTTGAACACTGAAGCTTTCTTT. Translation: CASSQESQLNTEAFF.

This clonotype appeared many times. The rearrangement links TRBV5-6 to TRBJ1-1; weak D call: TRBD1 (5 bases). The V and J ends lost 4 bases and 1 base respectively, with 14 bases between them. CDR1 SGHDT and CDR2 YYEEEE come from the germline V gene. This CDR3 comprises 15 residues. For the CDR3, the DNA is TGTGCCAGCAGCATGGGGCAGGGCGGGAACACTGAAGCTTTCTTT. This gives the protein CASSMGQGGNTEAFF. Drawing the rest from reference TRBV5-6 and TRBJ1-1, the complete variable domain is DAGVTQSPTHLIKTRGQQVTLRCSPKSGHDTVSWYQQALGQGPQFIFQYYEEEERQRGNFPDRFSGHQFPNYSSELNVNALLLGDSALYLCASSMGQGGNTEAFFGQGTRLTVV.

This clonotype was seen a handful of times. V is TRBV7-9 and J is TRBJ2-2; tentatively, D is TRBD1 (7 bases). V lost 5 bases and J 6 bases, leaving 19 bases between the germline ends. The V gene's germline CDR1 is SEHNR and CDR2 FQNEAQ (reference sequence). There are 16 residues in the CDR3. CDR3 region: CASSLHRGLDSGELFF. CDR3 DNA sequence: TGTGCCAGCAGCCTCCACAGGGGACTCGACTCCGGGGAGCTGTTTTTT.

As to this clonotype: The junction and the germline gene differ at one end; a read error may be behind it. The V call is TRBV7-2, the J call TRBJ2-4; TRBD2 might be the D (5 bases). The CDR3 contains 15 residues. Germline CDR1 reads SGHTA; CDR2 reads FQGNSA. The CDR3 nucleotides are TGTGCCAGCAGCTTAACGGGAACGCAGCGGAACATTCGGTACTTC. It yields the protein CASSLTGTQRNIRYF.

This clonotype was found many times. The chain combines TRBV3-1 with TRBJ2-1; D is tentatively TRBD1 or TRBD2 (5 bases each). V was cut by 4 bases and J by 8 bases, with 18 bases left in between. Germline V gene data show CDR1 as LGHDT and CDR2 as YNNKEL (reference sequence). This CDR3 is 15 amino acids long. Written as DNA, the CDR3 is TGTGCCAGCAGCCCCCGGGACCGCGTGTCGGATGAGCAGTTCTTC. Its protein is CASSPRDRVSDEQFF.

A few counts support this clonotype. V and J are TRBV20-1 and TRBJ2-1; possibly TRBD2 for D (7 bases). The CDR3 spans 15 residues. Germline assignment: CDR1 DFQATT and CDR2 SNEGSKA (reference sequence). V dropped 1 base and J dropped 4 bases, with 14 bases sitting between them. The CDR3 loop is CSARAREGGYNEQFF. CDR3 DNA: TGCAGTGCTAGAGCTAGGGAGGGGGGGTACAATGAGCAGTTCTTC.

The sample holds many counts of this clonotype. The chain carries TRBV7-2 and TRBJ2-1; 9 bases are a match to TRBD2. Trimming took 1 base from V and 1 from J; bases not matched to a gene: 2. The germline gives CDR1 SGHTA, CDR2 FQGNSA. The CDR3 covers 16 residues. CDR3 residues: CASSLEAGGSYNEQFF. CDR3 DNA sequence: TGTGCCAGCAGCTTAGAGGCGGGAGGGTCCTACAATGAGCAGTTCTTC.

This clonotype was seen more than once but under ten times. The CDR3 sequence: CASSYGSSGEQYF. The CDR3 DNA sequence: TGTGCCAGCAGTTACGGGAGTTCTGGCGAGCAGTACTTC. V usage is TRBV6-1 and J usage is TRBJ2-7, with TRBD2 as a possible D gene (6 bases). CDR1 and CDR2 from the germline V gene are MNHNS and SASEGT. V lost 5 bases, J lost 6 bases, and 14 bases lay in between. The CDR3 has 13 amino acids.

This clonotype was seen repeatedly, ten times or more. J is TRBJ1-1 and V is TRBV3-1; no clear D gene. V dropped 5 bases and J dropped 5 bases, with 6 bases sitting between them. The CDR3 has 11 residues. Germline V gene lookup returns CDR1 LGHDT and CDR2 YNNKEL (reference sequence). The CDR3 region is CASSSGTEAFF. In nucleotides, the CDR3 is TGTGCCAGCAGCTCGGGAACTGAAGCTTTCTTT. The variable domain in full, with the rest retrieved from reference TRBV3-1 and TRBJ1-1, is DTAVSQTPKYLVTQMGNDKSIKCEQNLGHDTMYWYKQDSKKFLKIMFSYNNKELIINETVPNRFSPKSPDKAHLNLHINSLELGDSAVYFCASSSGTEAFFGQGTRLTVV.

This clonotype was detected many times. The chain carries TRBV27 and TRBJ2-7; 7 positions match TRBD1. Losses at the gene ends were 6 bases for V and 3 bases for J; bases not matched to a gene: 11. CDR3 length equals 15 residues. Per germline, CDR1 MNHEY and CDR2 SMNVEV (reference sequence). Here the CDR3 DNA reads TGTGCCAGCAGACCAGTAGGGGGCAAACACTACGAGCAGTACTTC. It specifies CASRPVGGKHYEQYF.

J is TRBJ2-7 and V is TRBV5-1, with D uncertain. The V gene lost 0 bases and the J gene lost 9 bases, with 10 bases spanning the gap. The CDR3 sequence is 12 residues long. CDR1 and CDR2 (germline): SGHRS, YFSETQ. The CDR3 DNA follows: TGCGCCAGCAGCTTGGATCACCCGGGGCAGTACTTC. Translated, it gives CASSLDHPGQYF. The complete variable domain, with remaining parts taken from reference TRBV5-1 and TRBJ2-7, reads KAGVTQTPRYLIKTRGQQVTLSCSPISGHRSVSWYQQTPGQGLQFLFEYFSETQRNKGNFPGRFSGRQFSNSRSEMNVSTLELGDSALYLCASSLDHPGQYFGPGTRLTVT.

This clonotype was observed at least ten times. The V call is TRBV10-3, the J call TRBJ1-1; possibly TRBD1 for D (5 bases). Trimming left V 3 bases short and J 4 bases short, with 18 bases between. CDR1 ENHRY and CDR2 SYGVKD come from the germline V gene. This CDR3 comprises 16 residues. The CDR3 spells CAISDGGGLGRTEAFF. CDR3 sequence (DNA): TGTGCCATCAGTGACGGGGGTGGCCTCGGTCGCACTGAAGCTTTCTTT.

This clonotype has a count of ten or more. The rearrangement uses TRBV14 and TRBJ2-1, with D hard to call. The V gene lost 3 bases and the J gene lost 6 bases, with 9 bases spanning the gap. CDR3 length equals 13 residues. The V gene's germline CDR1 is SGHDN and CDR2 FVKESK. The CDR3 sequence: CASSQNIGNEQFF. The CDR3 DNA is TGTGCCAGCAGCCAGAATATAGGCAATGAGCAGTTCTTC.

The rearrangement links TRBV7-3 to TRBJ2-2; D gene uncertain. This CDR3 has 15 residues. V shed 1 base and J shed 6 bases, with 12 bases lying between them. Germline loops: CDR1 SGHTA, CDR2 FQGTGA. The CDR3, as DNA: TGTGCCAGCAGCTTAAAACCCGAAAGCGCCGGGGAGCTGTTTTTT. Encoded protein: CASSLKPESAGELFF.